This entry lists 2 T cell receptor beta chains sequenced from one sample in a study of T cell changes during pregnancy in multiple sclerosis. Sequencing used immunoSEQ multiplex PCR; TCRdb keeps in-frame clones, though not all of them. In the table there are 55,000 to 80,000 clones, roughly 92% of which are singletons. The input for sequencing was CD8+ T cells from peripheral blood mononuclear cells, taken in the second trimester of pregnancy. These receptors all stem from a female donor with multiple sclerosis, enrolled in a pregnancy study.

The V gene is TRBV2, the J gene TRBJ2-1; 7 bases line up with TRBD2. Trimming cost V 7 bases and J 9 bases; bases outside gene matches: 0. The CDR3 extends over 10 amino acids. Germline CDR1 and CDR2: SNHLY and FYNNEI. In DNA, the CDR3 is TGTGCCAGCAAGCGGGGTGAGCAGTTCTTC. Amino acids: CASKRGEQFF.

This chain joins TRBV7-6 and TRBJ2-1; D might be TRBD2 (5 bases). Germline lookup yields CDR1 SGHVS and CDR2 FNYEAQ. This CDR3 comprises 15 residues. The V and J ends lost 5 bases and 0 bases respectively, with 11 bases between them. CDR3: CASSQSGSSYNEQFF. The CDR3 bases are TGTGCCAGCAGCCAAAGCGGCAGCTCCTACAATGAGCAGTTCTTC.